This TCR beta chain was observed in a study of blood T cell repertoires in COVID-19. Study overall: Whether acute or convalescent, the COVID-19 samples came from the United States, Italy and Spain. T cells, B-cell-depleted T cells, or PBMCs supplied cDNA or gDNA.

The table came from immunoSEQ multiplex PCR; TCRdb's copy has only in-frame clones and leaves some out. The table includes roughly 100,000 clones, less than 90% detected once. CDR3 size: 14 residues. The germline gives CDR1 SGHTA, CDR2 FQGNSA. Germline trimming cut 5 bases from V and 6 bases from J; bases unmatched to any gene: 4. V is TRBV7-2 and J is TRBJ2-1; 10 nucleotides agree with TRBD2. The sequence was collected from a human donor in a cohort sampled during active COVID-19. The sequenced material came from peripheral blood. CDR3 sequence (DNA): TGTGCCAGCAGCGCCACTAGCGGGGCCAATGAGCAGTTCTTC. Translation gives CASSATSGANEQFF.